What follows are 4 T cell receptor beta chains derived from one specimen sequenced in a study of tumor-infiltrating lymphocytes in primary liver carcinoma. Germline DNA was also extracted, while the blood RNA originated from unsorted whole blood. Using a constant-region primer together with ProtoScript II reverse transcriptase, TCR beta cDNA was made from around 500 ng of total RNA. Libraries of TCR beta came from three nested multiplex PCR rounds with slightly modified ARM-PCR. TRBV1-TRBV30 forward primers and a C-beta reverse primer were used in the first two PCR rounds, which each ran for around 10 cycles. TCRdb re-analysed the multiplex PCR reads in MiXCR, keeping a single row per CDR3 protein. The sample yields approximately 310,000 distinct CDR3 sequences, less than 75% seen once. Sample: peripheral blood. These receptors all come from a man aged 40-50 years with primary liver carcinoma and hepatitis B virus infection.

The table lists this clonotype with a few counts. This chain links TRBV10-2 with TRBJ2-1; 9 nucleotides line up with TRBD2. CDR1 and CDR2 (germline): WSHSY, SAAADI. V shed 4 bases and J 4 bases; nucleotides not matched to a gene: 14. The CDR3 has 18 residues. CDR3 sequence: CASSGGAWREGTYNEQFF. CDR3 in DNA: TGCGCCAGCAGTGGAGGGGCTTGGCGGGAGGGAACGTACAATGAGCAGTTCTTC.

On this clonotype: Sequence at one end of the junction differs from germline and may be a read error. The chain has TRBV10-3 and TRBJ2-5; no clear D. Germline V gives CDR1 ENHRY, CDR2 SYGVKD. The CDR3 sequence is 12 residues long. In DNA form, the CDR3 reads TGTGCCACCAGTGAGTTTCAAGAGACCCAGTACTTC. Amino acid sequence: CATSEFQETQYF.

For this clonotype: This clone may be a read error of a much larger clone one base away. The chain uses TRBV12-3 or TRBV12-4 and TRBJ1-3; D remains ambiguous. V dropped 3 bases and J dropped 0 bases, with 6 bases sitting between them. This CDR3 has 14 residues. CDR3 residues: CASSFSCSGNTIYF. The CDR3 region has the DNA TGTGCCAGCAGTTTTTCCTGCTCTGGAAACACCATATATTTT.

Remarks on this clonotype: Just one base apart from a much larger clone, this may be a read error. CDR3 DNA sequence: TGTGTCAGCAGCCCGGGACAGGGGACCTACGAGCAGTACTTC. This gives the protein CVSSPGQGTYEQYF. The V gene is TRBV6-5, the J gene TRBJ2-7, with 10 bases identical to TRBD1. Germline V lookup: CDR1 MNHEY, CDR2 SVGAGI. CDR3 size: 14 residues.